These T cell receptor beta chains were read from a single sample in a study of OX40 agonist ivuxolimab in advanced cancers. Profiled with immunoSEQ multiplex PCR; TCRdb holds only in-frame clones, not every one. This table holds about 77,000 clones, roughly 92% found once. The starting material was CD4+ or CD8+ T cells sorted from blood, obtained in a trial of the OX40 agonist ivuxolimab. These receptors were collected from an adult with an advanced solid tumor such as melanoma, head and neck, liver or kidney cancer. CDR3s include the opening cysteine and the closing phenylalanine or tryptophan. A D gene is named only where the DNA matches it firmly. Clone size is not always given. Where it is, it says once, few, many or a class for expanded clones.

v_call: TRBV28; clone_size: once; j_call: TRBJ1-1; d_call: TRBD1; cdr3_nt: TGTGCCAGCAGTTTCTCACCCGGGACAGGGAACACTGAAGCTTTCTTT; cdr3_aa: CASSFSPGTGNTEAFF
v_call: TRBV6-5; clone_size: once; j_call: TRBJ2-7; d_call: TRBD1; cdr3_nt: TGTGCCAGCAGGCCGACAGGGGGCGTCCGCTACGAGCAGTACTTC; cdr3_aa: CASRPTGGVRYEQYF
v_call: TRBV7-8; clone_size: NA; j_call: TRBJ1-2; d_call: NA; cdr3_nt: TGTGCCAGCAGCTTAGCCCCGGTAACGCGGGGGGCGAATGGCTACACCTTC; cdr3_aa: CASSLAPVTRGANGYTF
v_call: TRBV7-2; clone_size: once; j_call: TRBJ2-7; d_call: TRBD2; cdr3_nt: TGTGCCAGCAGTCAAGCGACTAGCGGGAGGGTTTACGAGCAGTACTTC; cdr3_aa: CASSQATSGRVYEQYF
v_call: TRBV4-1; clone_size: NA; j_call: TRBJ1-2; d_call: NA; cdr3_nt: TGCGCCAGCAGCCAGGGGGGGCAAGATGGCTACACCTTC; cdr3_aa: CASSQGGQDGYTF
v_call: TRBV7-2; clone_size: NA; j_call: TRBJ1-4; d_call: TRBD1; cdr3_nt: TGTGCCAGCAGGTCCGGGACAGGGCAAAAAAAACTGTTTTTT; cdr3_aa: CASRSGTGQKKLFF
v_call: TRBV6-1; clone_size: NA; j_call: TRBJ2-3; d_call: NA; cdr3_nt: TGTGCCAGCAGTCCGACATTCACAGATACGCAGTATTTT; cdr3_aa: CASSPTFTDTQYF
v_call: TRBV6-5; clone_size: NA; j_call: TRBJ2-5; d_call: TRBD1; cdr3_nt: TGTGCCAGCAGCCAGAACAGGGGGTGGGGGACCCAGTACTTC; cdr3_aa: CASSQNRGWGTQYF
v_call: TRBV9; clone_size: NA; j_call: TRBJ2-5; d_call: TRBD1; cdr3_nt: TGTGCCAGCAGCCCGGGGACAGGCCCAGAAGAGACCCAGTACTTC; cdr3_aa: CASSPGTGPEETQYF
v_call: TRBV6-1; clone_size: NA; j_call: TRBJ1-2; d_call: TRBD1; cdr3_nt: TGTGCCAGCAGAGCAGGGGGCTCTGGCTACACCTTC; cdr3_aa: CASRAGGSGYTF
v_call: TRBV6-1; clone_size: NA; j_call: TRBJ2-7; d_call: NA; cdr3_nt: TGTGCCGAGGGGGACACCTACGAGCAGTACTTC; cdr3_aa: CAEGDTYEQYF
v_call: TRBV10-1; clone_size: NA; j_call: TRBJ1-2; d_call: NA; cdr3_nt: TGCGCCAGCAGTGAGCCCCTGGCCCGCAAGGTTGACTATGGCTACACCTTC; cdr3_aa: CASSEPLARKVDYGYTF
v_call: TRBV6-6; clone_size: NA; j_call: TRBJ1-3; d_call: NA; cdr3_nt: TGTGCCAGCAATTTCTACTCTGGAAACACCATATATTTT; cdr3_aa: CASNFYSGNTIYF
v_call: TRBV18; clone_size: NA; j_call: TRBJ1-5; d_call: NA; cdr3_nt: TGTGCCAGCTCACCGGGGGGGCAGGGCAATCAGCCCCAGCATTTT; cdr3_aa: CASSPGGQGNQPQHF
v_call: TRBV19; clone_size: NA; j_call: TRBJ1-2; d_call: NA; cdr3_nt: TGTGCCAGTAGTACTCAAACGACAGGCTACTATGGCTACACCTTC; cdr3_aa: CASSTQTTGYYGYTF
v_call: TRBV28; clone_size: NA; j_call: TRBJ2-2; d_call: TRBD1; cdr3_nt: TGTGCCAGCAGCTCACCTCGGGACAGGGCGGGGACCGGGGAGCTGTTTTTT; cdr3_aa: CASSSPRDRAGTGELFF
v_call: TRBV18; clone_size: NA; j_call: TRBJ1-1; d_call: TRBD1; cdr3_nt: TGTGCCAGCTCACGACAGGGGGATACTGAAGCTTTCTTT; cdr3_aa: CASSRQGDTEAFF
v_call: TRBV10-1; clone_size: NA; j_call: TRBJ1-1; d_call: NA; cdr3_nt: TGCGCCAGCAGTGACTCCAGGGGAGGCACTGAAGCTTTCTTT; cdr3_aa: CASSDSRGGTEAFF
v_call: TRBV4-1; clone_size: few; j_call: TRBJ2-2; d_call: TRBD2; cdr3_nt: TGCGCCAGCAGCCAGGACACGCTCGGACTAGCGGGAGGGACCGGGGAGCTGTTTTTT; cdr3_aa: CASSQDTLGLAGGTGELFF
v_call: TRBV30; clone_size: NA; j_call: TRBJ1-2; d_call: TRBD1; cdr3_nt: TGTGCCTGGAGTCGCGGCAGGGGGCCAGATGGCTACACCTTC; cdr3_aa: CAWSRGRGPDGYTF
v_call: TRBV6-1; clone_size: few; j_call: TRBJ1-2; d_call: TRBD1; cdr3_nt: TGTGCCAGCAGTGCGGGACAGGGAAACTATGGCTACACCTTC; cdr3_aa: CASSAGQGNYGYTF
v_call: TRBV11-2; clone_size: few; j_call: TRBJ1-5; d_call: NA; cdr3_nt: TGTGCCAGCAGCGCCACCAGGGTTCAGCCCCAGCATTTT; cdr3_aa: CASSATRVQPQHF
v_call: TRBV7-6; clone_size: NA; j_call: TRBJ2-1; d_call: TRBD2; cdr3_nt: TGTGCCAGCAGCAGACAGCGGGAATGGGGTAATGAGCAGTTCTTC; cdr3_aa: CASSRQREWGNEQFF
v_call: TRBV5-1; clone_size: NA; j_call: TRBJ1-1; d_call: NA; cdr3_nt: TGCGCCAGCAGCTGGGGTAATACCATGAACACTGAAGCTTTCTTT; cdr3_aa: CASSWGNTMNTEAFF
v_call: TRBV18; clone_size: NA; j_call: TRBJ2-5; d_call: TRBD2; cdr3_nt: TGTGCCAGCTCACCCGGACTAGCGGGCCATGAGTACTTC; cdr3_aa: CASSPGLAGHEYF